The rows below give T cell receptor beta chains drawn from one sample of a study of OX40 agonist ivuxolimab in advanced cancers. Libraries were prepared by immunoSEQ multiplex PCR; TCRdb keeps only in-frame clonotypes and omits some of them. The repertoire has around 50,000 clones, about 88% of them found once; the top ten carry 0.55% to 0.65%. Sequences were derived from CD4+ or CD8+ T cells sorted from blood, sampled in a trial of the OX40 agonist ivuxolimab. The receptors here all came from an adult with an advanced solid tumor such as melanoma, head and neck, liver or kidney cancer. Each CDR3 is given with its conserved first and last residue. The D gene is left open where the match is weak. Expanded clones are given a class, and other clones once, few, many or no size at all.

TGTGCCAGCAGTTACTCCCCCACTACGGGTTCACCCCTCCACTTT,CASSYSPTTGSPLHF,TRBJ1-6,TRBV6-5,once,-
TGTGCCATCAGTGCTTTCACTTCCCAAGGGGATGAGCAGTTCTTC,CAISAFTSQGDEQFF,TRBJ2-1,TRBV10-3,-,-
TGTGCCAGCAGTCTCCGGCAGGGGGCCGGTCAGCCCCAGCATTTT,CASSLRQGAGQPQHF,TRBJ1-5,TRBV28,-,TRBD1
TGTGCCAGCAGTTACCCCCGCGGGAGTGGGCTTGGGACCCAGTACTTC,CASSYPRGSGLGTQYF,TRBJ2-5,TRBV6-6,-,TRBD2
TGTGCCAGCAGGGAGCGGGGCTCAAACACCGGGGAGCTGTTTTTT,CASRERGSNTGELFF,TRBJ2-2,TRBV6-5,-,TRBD2
TGTGCCAGCAGCTTAGACCCTTACACAGATACGCAGTATTTT,CASSLDPYTDTQYF,TRBJ2-3,TRBV5-4,once,-
TGTGCCATCCTACCCACAGGACAGCTTCAAGAGACCCAGTACTTC,CAILPTGQLQETQYF,TRBJ2-5,TRBV6-1,-,-
TGTGCCAGTAGGGTCGGGGCGGGACGCTCGGATGAGCAGTTCTTC,CASRVGAGRSDEQFF,TRBJ2-1,TRBV19,-,-
TGTGCCAGCAGTTTCTACGAAGGGACCACTCAGAATAGCAATCAGCCCCAGCATTTT,CASSFYEGTTQNSNQPQHF,TRBJ1-5,TRBV28,-,-
TGTGCCAGCAACCAAGGGACTAATGAGCAGTTCTTC,CASNQGTNEQFF,TRBJ2-1,TRBV6-6,once,-
TGTGCCAGCAGTCCCTATACCCGACAGGGAGCGGACTATGGCTACACCTTC,CASSPYTRQGADYGYTF,TRBJ1-2,TRBV27,once,TRBD1
TGTGCCAGCAGTTACTCGAACAGGGACTATGGCTACACCTTC,CASSYSNRDYGYTF,TRBJ1-2,TRBV6-5,-,-
TGTGCCACCCGGGGGCAGGGTCTCATGAACACTGAAGCTTTCTTT,CATRGQGLMNTEAFF,TRBJ1-1,TRBV6-5,-,-
TGTGCCAGCAGTTCACAGCGGGATACTCCCTACGAGCAGTACTTC,CASSSQRDTPYEQYF,TRBJ2-7,TRBV27,-,TRBD2
TGTGCCAGCAGTGCCGGGACAGGGGGCTCTGGGGCCAACGTCCTGACTTTC,CASSAGTGGSGANVLTF,TRBJ2-6,TRBV6-1,-,TRBD1
TGTGCCAGAAGGACCAGGGACAGTCTCCCCTACGAGCAGTACTTC,CARRTRDSLPYEQYF,TRBJ2-7,TRBV5-3,-,TRBD1
TGTGCCAGCAGTGAACTTATAGGGGTTGAAAAACTGTTTTTT,CASSELIGVEKLFF,TRBJ1-4,TRBV6-1,-,-
TGTGCCAGCAGCCAAGAAGGGGCCCATATGGGAGGCTACACCTTC,CASSQEGAHMGGYTF,TRBJ1-2,TRBV14,-,-
TGTGCCAGTCCATTAGGCGGGAGGGACTACGAGCAGTACTTC,CASPLGGRDYEQYF,TRBJ2-7,TRBV19,-,TRBD2
TGTACGGGTTCTAACTCGAACACTGAAGCTTTCTTT,CTGSNSNTEAFF,TRBJ1-1,TRBV29-1,few,-